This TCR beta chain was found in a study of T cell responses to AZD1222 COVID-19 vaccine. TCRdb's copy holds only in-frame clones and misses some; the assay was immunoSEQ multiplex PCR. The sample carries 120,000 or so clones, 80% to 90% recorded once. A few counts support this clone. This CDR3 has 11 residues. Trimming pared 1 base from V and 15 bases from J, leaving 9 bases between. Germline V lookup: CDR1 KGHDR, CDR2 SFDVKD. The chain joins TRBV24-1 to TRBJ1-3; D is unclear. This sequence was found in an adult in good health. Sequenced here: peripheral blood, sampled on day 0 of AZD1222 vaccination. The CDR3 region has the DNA TGTGCCACCAGTGATTTCGACCCTCCATATTTT. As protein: CATSDFDPPYF.